These 6 T cell receptor beta chains were sequenced from one sample in a study of T cells in Graves' hyperthyroidism and ophthalmopathy. RNA transcripts provided the source from which TCR beta CDR3 regions were amplified. When the TCR CDR3 underwent first-round RT-PCR, the HTBI primer set was used. MiXCR, applied by TCRdb to the multiplex PCR reads, yields one record per CDR3 protein. This sample carries about 640,000 distinct CDR3 sequences, less than 45% of them seen once, and the ten largest clones take about 7%. The sequenced material came from peripheral blood or thyroid tissue (not recorded which). The receptors originated from an adult man with Graves' disease, either hyperthyroidism or ophthalmopathy (not recorded which).

The sample holds many counts of this clonotype. The genes are TRBV20-1 and TRBJ2-6; a weak D match, TRBD1 (6 bases). Germline assignment: CDR1 DFQATT and CDR2 SNEGSKA (reference sequence). V dropped 6 bases and J dropped 3 bases, with 12 bases sitting between them. The CDR3 has 14 residues. The CDR3 here is CSADTGRGANVLTF. The CDR3 nucleotides are TGCAGTGCGGATACAGGGCGTGGGGCCAACGTCCTGACTTTC.

The J gene is TRBJ2-5, the V gene TRBV12-3 or TRBV12-4; a possible D gene is TRBD2 (5 bases). V gave up 2 bases and J gave up 9 bases, with 16 bases separating them. CDR3 length: 14 residues. The CDR3 loop is CASSLIASTMPQYF. Here the CDR3 DNA reads TGTGCCAGCAGTTTAATCGCTAGCACGATGCCCCAGTACTTC.

The chain has TRBV10-3 and TRBJ1-5; TRBD1 is a possible D gene (6 bases). V lost 2 bases and J 0 bases, leaving 11 bases between the germline ends. This CDR3 has 16 amino acids. The germline V gene encodes CDR1 ENHRY and CDR2 SYGVKD. The CDR3 spells CAISEEQGYSNQPQHF. In DNA, the CDR3 is TGTGCCATCAGTGAGGAACAGGGTTATAGCAATCAGCCCCAGCATTTT.

The V gene is TRBV25-1, the J gene TRBJ2-7, with 9 bases aligning to TRBD1. V dropped 2 bases and J dropped 2; count of bases not matched to a gene: 13. Germline CDR1 reads MGHDK; CDR2 reads SYGVNS. The CDR3 spans 18 residues. In DNA form, the CDR3 reads TGTGCCAGCAGTGAAAGTCCCGGGACAGGGATTCTGGCCTACGAGCAGTACTTC. It codes for CASSESPGTGILAYEQYF.

This clonotype turned up a few times. The V call is TRBV7-8, the J call TRBJ2-7, with 9 positions matching TRBD1. Germline lookup yields CDR1 SGHVS and CDR2 FQNEAQ. The CDR3 covers 15 residues. The trim removed 5 bases at V and 1 base at J, leaving 6 bases unmatched. CDR3 in DNA: TGTGCCAGCAGCACCCGGGACAGGGTTTCCTACGAGCAGTACTTC. Protein product: CASSTRDRVSYEQYF.

The chain recombines TRBV2 with TRBJ1-6; D not resolved. The germline V and J ends were trimmed by 4 bases and 9 bases, with 10 bases remaining between them. The germline gives CDR1 SNHLY, CDR2 FYNNEI. The CDR3 totals 13 residues. CDR3 in DNA: TGTGCCAGCAGTGGTGAGACTGGTTCACCCCTCCACTTT. Residues: CASSGETGSPLHF.